The rows below give T cell receptor beta chains drawn from one sample of a study of cytotoxic CD8 clonotypes in ibrutinib-treated CLL. Generated by immunoSEQ multiplex PCR, the TCRdb table keeps only in-frame clones and is missing some. The profile shows 110,000 to 150,000 clones, around 93% of them singletons. The sequencing here drew on PBMCs, taken after 12 months of ibrutinib treatment. Receptors originate from a human donor with chronic lymphocytic leukemia. The CDR3 runs from the conserved cysteine through the conserved F or W. The D gene is left open where the match is weak. Some rows mark clone size as missing; the rest say once, few, many or name a class of expanded clone.

CDR3aa: CASSLNREQETQYF; CDR3nt: TGTGCCAGCAGCTTGAACAGGGAACAAGAGACCCAGTACTTC; j_gene: TRBJ2-5; abundance: -; v_gene: TRBV5-4; d_gene: -
CDR3aa: CATSRQQGAAGNTIYF; CDR3nt: TGTGCCACCAGCCGACAACAGGGGGCAGCTGGAAACACCATATATTTT; j_gene: TRBJ1-3; abundance: few; v_gene: TRBV15; d_gene: TRBD1
CDR3aa: CASSLDRSNYGYTF; CDR3nt: TGTGCCAGCAGTCTCGACAGGTCTAACTATGGCTACACCTTC; j_gene: TRBJ1-2; abundance: -; v_gene: TRBV28; d_gene: -
CDR3aa: CASGTVADVLTF; CDR3nt: TGCGCCAGCGGCACGGTCGCCGACGTCCTGACTTTC; j_gene: TRBJ2-6; abundance: -; v_gene: TRBV10-2; d_gene: -
CDR3aa: CAWSSRGGYTF; CDR3nt: TGTGCCTGGAGTTCCAGGGGTGGCTACACCTTC; j_gene: TRBJ1-2; abundance: few; v_gene: TRBV30; d_gene: -
CDR3aa: CAWFMNTEAFF; CDR3nt: TGTGCCTGGTTTATGAACACTGAAGCTTTCTTT; j_gene: TRBJ1-1; abundance: -; v_gene: TRBV30; d_gene: -
CDR3aa: CASSESGAGNEKLFF; CDR3nt: TGTGCCAGCAGTGAATCAGGGGCGGGTAATGAAAAACTGTTTTTT; j_gene: TRBJ1-4; abundance: once; v_gene: TRBV6-1; d_gene: -
CDR3aa: CASSRGPGNEQFF; CDR3nt: TGTGCCAGCTCACGAGGGCCTGGCAATGAGCAGTTCTTC; j_gene: TRBJ2-1; abundance: -; v_gene: TRBV18; d_gene: -
CDR3aa: CASSPAPGLAGGSEQFF; CDR3nt: TGTGCCAGCAGCCCAGCACCGGGACTAGCGGGAGGGAGCGAGCAGTTCTTC; j_gene: TRBJ2-1; abundance: -; v_gene: TRBV7-9; d_gene: TRBD2
CDR3aa: CASMAVRTSSYNEQFF; CDR3nt: TGTGCCAGTATGGCGGTCAGGACATCCTCCTACAATGAGCAGTTCTTC; j_gene: TRBJ2-1; abundance: -; v_gene: TRBV19; d_gene: -
CDR3aa: CASSEIRVTGELFF; CDR3nt: TGTGCCAGCAGCGAAATCAGGGTCACCGGGGAGCTGTTTTTT; j_gene: TRBJ2-2; abundance: few; v_gene: TRBV6-6; d_gene: -
CDR3aa: CASSQEGAGETQYF; CDR3nt: TGCGCCAGCAGCCAAGAGGGTGCAGGGGAGACCCAGTACTTC; j_gene: TRBJ2-5; abundance: -; v_gene: TRBV4-1; d_gene: -
CDR3aa: CASSQSGPTYNEQFF; CDR3nt: TGTGCCAGCAGCCAAAGCGGGCCGACCTACAATGAGCAGTTCTTC; j_gene: TRBJ2-1; abundance: -; v_gene: TRBV7-2; d_gene: -
CDR3aa: CASRRGLNYGYTF; CDR3nt: TGTGCCAGCAGGCGGGGACTGAACTATGGCTACACCTTC; j_gene: TRBJ1-2; abundance: -; v_gene: TRBV28; d_gene: -
CDR3aa: CASSEVAVGNTEAFF; CDR3nt: TGTGCCAGCAGTGAAGTGGCAGTCGGGAACACTGAAGCTTTCTTT; j_gene: TRBJ1-1; abundance: -; v_gene: TRBV6-1; d_gene: -
CDR3aa: CASSNPGQGAQSSYEQYF; CDR3nt: TGTGCCAGTAGTAATCCGGGACAGGGGGCCCAGAGCTCCTACGAGCAGTACTTC; j_gene: TRBJ2-7; abundance: -; v_gene: TRBV19; d_gene: TRBD1
CDR3aa: CASSLGLAASNEQFF; CDR3nt: TGTGCCAGCAGCTTGGGACTAGCGGCCTCCAATGAGCAGTTCTTC; j_gene: TRBJ2-1; abundance: -; v_gene: TRBV6-5; d_gene: TRBD2
CDR3aa: CASSTADTSNQPQHF; CDR3nt: TGTGCCAGCAGCACGGCGGACACCAGCAATCAGCCCCAGCATTTT; j_gene: TRBJ1-5; abundance: -; v_gene: TRBV6-6; d_gene: -
CDR3aa: CASSSLSTDQPQHF; CDR3nt: TGTGCCAGCAGCTCCCTTTCGACGGACCAGCCCCAGCATTTT; j_gene: TRBJ1-5; abundance: -; v_gene: TRBV7-6; d_gene: -
CDR3aa: CASSLGTTQETQYF; CDR3nt: TGTGCCAGCAGCTTAGGGACCACCCAAGAGACCCAGTACTTC; j_gene: TRBJ2-5; abundance: -; v_gene: TRBV7-6; d_gene: -
CDR3aa: CASSFIPLAGVENEQFF; CDR3nt: TGTGCCAGCAGTTTCATTCCACTAGCGGGAGTGGAAAATGAGCAGTTCTTC; j_gene: TRBJ2-1; abundance: -; v_gene: TRBV27; d_gene: TRBD2
CDR3aa: CASSLGAGETDTQYF; CDR3nt: TGTGCCAGCAGCTTAGGGGCGGGAGAGACAGATACGCAGTATTTT; j_gene: TRBJ2-3; abundance: -; v_gene: TRBV11-3; d_gene: TRBD2
CDR3aa: CASSALAGGPSYNEQFF; CDR3nt: TGTGCCAGCAGCGCCCTAGCGGGAGGGCCTTCCTACAATGAGCAGTTCTTC; j_gene: TRBJ2-1; abundance: -; v_gene: TRBV9; d_gene: TRBD2
CDR3aa: CATLPQRFAPQHF; CDR3nt: TGTGCCACCCTACCTCAACGCTTTGCACCCCAGCATTTT; j_gene: TRBJ1-5; abundance: -; v_gene: TRBV28; d_gene: -
CDR3aa: CASSLAGGSHNEQFF; CDR3nt: TGCGCCAGCAGCTTAGCGGGAGGTAGCCACAATGAGCAGTTCTTC; j_gene: TRBJ2-1; abundance: -; v_gene: TRBV5-1; d_gene: TRBD2
CDR3aa: CASSIFRLAMETGELFF; CDR3nt: TGTGCCAGTAGTATTTTTCGGCTAGCGATGGAGACCGGGGAGCTGTTTTTT; j_gene: TRBJ2-2; abundance: -; v_gene: TRBV19; d_gene: -
CDR3aa: CASPKRAGGAGGNQPQHF; CDR3nt: TGTGCCAGCCCTAAGAGGGCAGGGGGCGCTGGGGGCAATCAGCCCCAGCATTTT; j_gene: TRBJ1-5; abundance: -; v_gene: TRBV28; d_gene: TRBD1
CDR3aa: CAWRTGLAFDEQFF; CDR3nt: TGTGCCTGGAGGACCGGACTAGCCTTTGATGAGCAGTTCTTC; j_gene: TRBJ2-1; abundance: -; v_gene: TRBV30; d_gene: TRBD2
CDR3aa: CASSSTGLNTGELFF; CDR3nt: TGTGCCAGCAGCTCGACAGGGTTGAACACCGGGGAGCTGTTTTTT; j_gene: TRBJ2-2; abundance: -; v_gene: TRBV11-3; d_gene: TRBD1
CDR3aa: CASSQEDRGSYEQYF; CDR3nt: TGTGCCAGCAGCCAAGAAGATCGGGGAAGCTACGAGCAGTACTTC; j_gene: TRBJ2-7; abundance: -; v_gene: TRBV4-2; d_gene: -
CDR3aa: CASSQDTRTSANTGELFF; CDR3nt: TGCGCCAGCAGCCAAGATACTCGGACTAGCGCGAACACCGGGGAGCTGTTTTTT; j_gene: TRBJ2-2; abundance: -; v_gene: TRBV4-1; d_gene: TRBD2